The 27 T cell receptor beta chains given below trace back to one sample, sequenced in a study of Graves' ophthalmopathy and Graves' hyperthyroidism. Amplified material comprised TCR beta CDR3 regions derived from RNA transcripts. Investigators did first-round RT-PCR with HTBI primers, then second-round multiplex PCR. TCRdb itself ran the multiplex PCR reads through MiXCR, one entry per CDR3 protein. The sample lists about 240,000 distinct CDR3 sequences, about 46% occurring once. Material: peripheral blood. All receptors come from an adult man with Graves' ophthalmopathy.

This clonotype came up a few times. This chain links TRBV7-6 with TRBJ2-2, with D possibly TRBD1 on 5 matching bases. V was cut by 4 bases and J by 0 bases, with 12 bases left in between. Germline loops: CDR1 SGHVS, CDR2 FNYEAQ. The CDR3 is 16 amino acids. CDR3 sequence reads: CASSYDSYANTGELFF. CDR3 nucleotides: TGTGCCAGCAGCTATGACAGTTACGCGAACACCGGGGAGCTGTTTTTT.

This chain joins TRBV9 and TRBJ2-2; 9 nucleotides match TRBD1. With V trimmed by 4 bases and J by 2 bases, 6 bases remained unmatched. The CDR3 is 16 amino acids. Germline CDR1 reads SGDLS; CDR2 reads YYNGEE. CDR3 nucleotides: TGTGCCAGCAGCCCGAGGACAGGGGTTAACACCGGGGAGCTGTTTTTT. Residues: CASSPRTGVNTGELFF. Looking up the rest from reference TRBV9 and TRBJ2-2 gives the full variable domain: DSGVTQTPKHLITATGQRVTLRCSPRSGDLSVYWYQQSLDQGLQFLIQYYNGEERAKGNILERFSAQQFPDLHSELNLSSLELGDSALYFCASSPRTGVNTGELFFGEGSRLTVL.

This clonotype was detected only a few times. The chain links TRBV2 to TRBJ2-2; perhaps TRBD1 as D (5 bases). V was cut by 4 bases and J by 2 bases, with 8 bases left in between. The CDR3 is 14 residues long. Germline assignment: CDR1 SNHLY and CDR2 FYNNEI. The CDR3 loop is CASSARENTGELFF. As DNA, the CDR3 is TGTGCCAGCAGTGCCAGGGAAAACACCGGGGAGCTGTTTTTT.

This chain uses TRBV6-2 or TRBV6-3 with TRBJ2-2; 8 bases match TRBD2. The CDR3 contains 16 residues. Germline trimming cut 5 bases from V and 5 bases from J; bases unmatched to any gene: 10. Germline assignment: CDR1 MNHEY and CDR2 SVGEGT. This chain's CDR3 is CASSKDSGRLTGELFF. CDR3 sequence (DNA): TGTGCCAGCAGTAAAGACAGCGGGAGATTGACCGGGGAGCTGTTTTTT.

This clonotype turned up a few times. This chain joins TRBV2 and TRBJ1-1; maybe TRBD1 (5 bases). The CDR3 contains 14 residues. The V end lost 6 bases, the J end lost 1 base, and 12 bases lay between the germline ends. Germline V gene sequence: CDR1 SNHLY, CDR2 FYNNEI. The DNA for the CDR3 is TGTGCCAGCAGAGGAGTGGGGACGAACACTGAAGCTTTCTTT. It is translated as CASRGVGTNTEAFF.

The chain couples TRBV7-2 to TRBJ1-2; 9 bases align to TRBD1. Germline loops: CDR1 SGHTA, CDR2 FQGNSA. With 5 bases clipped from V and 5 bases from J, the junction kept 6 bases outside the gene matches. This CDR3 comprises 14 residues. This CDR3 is CASSGRDRAYGYTF. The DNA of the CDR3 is TGTGCCAGCAGCGGCCGGGACAGGGCTTATGGCTACACCTTC.

The CDR3 sequence: CASSLALEGASGYGYTF. Here the CDR3 DNA reads TGTGCCAGCAGCTTGGCCCTGGAGGGGGCAAGTGGCTATGGCTACACCTTC. The chain combines TRBV7-9 with TRBJ1-2; the match to TRBD1 covers 7 bases. The CDR3 is 17 amino acids. Losses at the gene ends were 3 bases for V and 4 bases for J; bases not matched to a gene: 14. The germline gives CDR1 SEHNR, CDR2 FQNEAQ (reference sequence).

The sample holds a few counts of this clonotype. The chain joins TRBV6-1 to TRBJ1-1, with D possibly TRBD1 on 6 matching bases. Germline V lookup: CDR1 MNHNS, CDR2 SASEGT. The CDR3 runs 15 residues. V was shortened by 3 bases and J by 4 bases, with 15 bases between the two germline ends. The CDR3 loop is CASSEWRGASTEAFF. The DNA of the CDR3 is TGTGCCAGCAGTGAGTGGAGGGGGGCTAGCACTGAAGCTTTCTTT.

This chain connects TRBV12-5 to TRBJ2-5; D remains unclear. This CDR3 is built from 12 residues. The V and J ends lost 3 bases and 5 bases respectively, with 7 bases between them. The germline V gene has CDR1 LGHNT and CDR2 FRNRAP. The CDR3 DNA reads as TGTGCTAGTGGTTTCGATGTGGAGACCCAGTACTTC. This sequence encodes CASGFDVETQYF.

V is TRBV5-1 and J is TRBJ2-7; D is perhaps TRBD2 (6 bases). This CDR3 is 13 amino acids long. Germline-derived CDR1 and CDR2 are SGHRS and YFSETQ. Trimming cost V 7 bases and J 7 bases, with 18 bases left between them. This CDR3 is CASDAGGGGEQYF. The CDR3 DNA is TGCGCCAGCGACGCCGGGGGAGGTGGAGAGCAGTACTTC.

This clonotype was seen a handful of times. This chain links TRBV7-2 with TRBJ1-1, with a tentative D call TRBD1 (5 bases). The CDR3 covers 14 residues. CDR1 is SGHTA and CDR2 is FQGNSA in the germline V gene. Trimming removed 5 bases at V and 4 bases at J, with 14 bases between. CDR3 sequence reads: CASSAPGRLTEAFF. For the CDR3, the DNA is TGTGCCAGCAGCGCCCCGGGACGGCTCACTGAAGCTTTCTTT.

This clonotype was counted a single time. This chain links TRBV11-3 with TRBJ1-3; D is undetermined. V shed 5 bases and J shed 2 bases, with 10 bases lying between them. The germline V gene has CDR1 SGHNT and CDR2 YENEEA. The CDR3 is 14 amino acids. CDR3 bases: TGTGCCAGCAGCCGTCGCGGGACTGGAAACACCATATATTTT. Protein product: CASSRRGTGNTIYF.

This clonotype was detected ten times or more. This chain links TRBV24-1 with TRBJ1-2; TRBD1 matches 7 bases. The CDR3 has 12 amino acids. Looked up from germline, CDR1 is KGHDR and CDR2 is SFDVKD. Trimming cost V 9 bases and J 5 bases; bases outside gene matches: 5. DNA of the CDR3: TGTGCCACCTCGACAGGGAATTATGGCTACACCTTC. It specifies CATSTGNYGYTF.

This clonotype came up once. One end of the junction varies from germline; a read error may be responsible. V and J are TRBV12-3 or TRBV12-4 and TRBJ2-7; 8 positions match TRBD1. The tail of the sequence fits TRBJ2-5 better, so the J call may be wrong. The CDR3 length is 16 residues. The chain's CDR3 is CASSLDDRGVQETQYF. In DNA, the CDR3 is TGTGCCAGCAGCTTAGACGACAGGGGAGTCCAAGAGACCCAGTACTTC.

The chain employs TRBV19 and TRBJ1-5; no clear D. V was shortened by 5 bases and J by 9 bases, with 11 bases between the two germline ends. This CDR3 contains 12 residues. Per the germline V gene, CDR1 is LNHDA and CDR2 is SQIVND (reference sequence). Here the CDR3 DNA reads TGTGCCAGTAGTTCGGGTTTTCTGCCCCAGCATTTT. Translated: CASSSGFLPQHF.

In nucleotides, the CDR3 is TGTGCCAGCAGCCCTCGGGAGGGGAAGATTTCACCCCTCCACTTT. This translates into CASSPREGKISPLHF. The chain couples TRBV7-2 to TRBJ1-6; D possibly corresponds to TRBD1 (5 bases). The V end was cut by 5 bases, the J end by 9 bases, with 17 bases between. Germline loops: CDR1 SGHTA, CDR2 FQGNSA. The CDR3 extends over 15 amino acids.

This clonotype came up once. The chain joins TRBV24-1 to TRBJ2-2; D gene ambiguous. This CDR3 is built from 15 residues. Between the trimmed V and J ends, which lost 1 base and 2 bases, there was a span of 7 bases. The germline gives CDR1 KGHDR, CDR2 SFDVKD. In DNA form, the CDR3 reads TGTGCCACCAGTGATTTATTCGGTAACACCGGGGAGCTGTTTTTT. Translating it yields CATSDLFGNTGELFF.

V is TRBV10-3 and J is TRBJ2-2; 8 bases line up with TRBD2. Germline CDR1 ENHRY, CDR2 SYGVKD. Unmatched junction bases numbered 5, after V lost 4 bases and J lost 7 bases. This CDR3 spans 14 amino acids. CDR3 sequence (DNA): TGTGCCATCAGTGCGGCGGGAGGCGACGGGGAGCTGTTTTTT. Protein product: CAISAAGGDGELFF.

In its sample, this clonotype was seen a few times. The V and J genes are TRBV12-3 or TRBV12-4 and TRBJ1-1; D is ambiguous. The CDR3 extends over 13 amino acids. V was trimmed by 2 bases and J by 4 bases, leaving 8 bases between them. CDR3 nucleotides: TGTGCCAGCAGTTTAAGCAGGCCCACTGAAGCTTTCTTT. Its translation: CASSLSRPTEAFF.

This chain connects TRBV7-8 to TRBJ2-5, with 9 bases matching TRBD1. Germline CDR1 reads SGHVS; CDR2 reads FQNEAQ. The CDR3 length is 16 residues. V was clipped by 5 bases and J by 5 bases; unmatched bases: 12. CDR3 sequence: CASSQRGTGRLETQYF. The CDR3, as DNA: TGTGCCAGCAGCCAGCGAGGGACAGGGCGGTTGGAGACCCAGTACTTC.

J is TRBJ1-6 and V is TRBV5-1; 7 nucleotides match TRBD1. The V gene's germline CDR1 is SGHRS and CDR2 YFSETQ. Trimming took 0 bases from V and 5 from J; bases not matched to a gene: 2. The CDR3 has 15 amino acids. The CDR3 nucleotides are TGCGCCAGCAGCTTGGTGCAGGGGGATAATTCACCCCTCCACTTT. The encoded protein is CASSLVQGDNSPLHF.

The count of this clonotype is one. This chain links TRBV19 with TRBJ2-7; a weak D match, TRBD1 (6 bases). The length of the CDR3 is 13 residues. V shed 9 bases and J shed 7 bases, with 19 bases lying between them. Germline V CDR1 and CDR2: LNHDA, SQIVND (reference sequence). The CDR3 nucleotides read TGTGCCAGCTCACGGAGCGACAGGTGGGAGCAGTACTTC. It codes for CASSRSDRWEQYF.

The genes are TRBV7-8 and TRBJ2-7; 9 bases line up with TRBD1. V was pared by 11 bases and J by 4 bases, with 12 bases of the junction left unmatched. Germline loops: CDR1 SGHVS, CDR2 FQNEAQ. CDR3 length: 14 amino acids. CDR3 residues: CASNTGDRAYEQYF. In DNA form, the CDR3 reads TGTGCCTCAAACACGGGGGACAGGGCGTACGAGCAGTACTTC.

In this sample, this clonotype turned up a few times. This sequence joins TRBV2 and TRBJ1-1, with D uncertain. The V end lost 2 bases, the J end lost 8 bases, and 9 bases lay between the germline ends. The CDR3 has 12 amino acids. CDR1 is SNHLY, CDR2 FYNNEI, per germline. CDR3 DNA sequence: TGTGCCAGCAGTGAAACAATGAGGGAAGCTTTCTTT. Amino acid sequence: CASSETMREAFF.

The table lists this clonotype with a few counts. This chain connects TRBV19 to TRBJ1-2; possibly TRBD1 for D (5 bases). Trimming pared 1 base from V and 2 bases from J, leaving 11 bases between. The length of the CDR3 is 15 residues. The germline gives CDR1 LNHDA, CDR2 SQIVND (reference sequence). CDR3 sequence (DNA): TGTGCCAGTAGTATAGGGGCAGGGAGAAACTATGGCTACACCTTC. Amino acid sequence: CASSIGAGRNYGYTF.

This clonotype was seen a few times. CDR3 loop: CREAGEGTNGYTF. The CDR3 DNA is TGCAGAGAAGCGGGGGAAGGAACGAATGGCTACACCTTC. The chain combines TRBV20-1 with TRBJ1-2; the D gene is possibly TRBD1 (5 bases). CDR1 is DFQATT, CDR2 SNEGSKA, per germline (reference sequence). The CDR3 extends over 13 amino acids.

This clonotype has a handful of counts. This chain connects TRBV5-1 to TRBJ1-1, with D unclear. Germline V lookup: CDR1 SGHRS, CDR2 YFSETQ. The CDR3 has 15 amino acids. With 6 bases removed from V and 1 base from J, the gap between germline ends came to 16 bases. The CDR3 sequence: CASTRDVTANTEAFF. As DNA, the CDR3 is TGCGCCAGCACCCGAGACGTGACGGCGAACACTGAAGCTTTCTTT.